These T cell receptor beta chains were read from a single sample in a study of blood T cell repertoires in COVID-19. TCRdb's copy holds only in-frame clones and misses some; the assay was immunoSEQ multiplex PCR. The sample gives a few hundred thousand clones, about 89% of which show up once; around 6.6% is in the top ten. The material sequenced was peripheral blood. The receptors were gathered from a man between 18 and 35 years old who had recovered from COVID-19. Each CDR3 is given with its conserved first and last residue. The order of the fields is V gene, CDR3 length, D gene, J gene, clone size, CDR3 DNA, CDR3 protein. A D gene is named only where the DNA matches it firmly. Only part of the rows carry a size: once, few, many, or a class if the clone is expanded.

>TRBV5-5|15|TRBD2|TRBJ2-3|.
TGTGCCAGCAGCTACCTAGCGGGAGTGCAAGATACGCAGTATTTT
CASSYLAGVQDTQYF
>TRBV3-1/TRBV3-2|13|.|TRBJ1-2|.
TGTGCCAGCAGCCTACGGACAGACCATGGCTACACCTTC
CASSLRTDHGYTF
>TRBV5-1|14|TRBD1|TRBJ2-1|.
TGCGCCAGCAGCCCGACAGGGGACGGCAATGAGCAGTTCTTC
CASSPTGDGNEQFF
>TRBV5-4|15|TRBD1|TRBJ1-6|.
TGTGCCAGCAGCTTGGGGACAGGGGACGGTCGGGCCCTCCACTTT
CASSLGTGDGRALHF
>TRBV11-2|18|TRBD2|TRBJ2-7|.
TGTGCCAGCAGCCCCAAACCGGGACTAGCGGGACGAGCCTACGAGCAGTACTTC
CASSPKPGLAGRAYEQYF
>TRBV19|17|.|TRBJ1-1|.
TGTGCCAGTACCGATGACATGGGGGGGTCCCCCAACACTGAAGCTTTCTTT
CASTDDMGGSPNTEAFF
>TRBV11-2|16|.|TRBJ2-7|once
TGTGCCAGCAGCGCCCTGACTAGAACTTCAGTTTACGAGCAGTACTTC
CASSALTRTSVYEQYF
>TRBV2|13|.|TRBJ1-1|.
TGTGCCAGCAGTGACGGAGGGCGGACTGAAGCTTTCTTT
CASSDGGRTEAFF
>TRBV28|15|.|TRBJ1-5|.
TGTGCCAGCAGTTTAGGGGGCCTTAGCAATCAGCCCCAGCATTTT
CASSLGGLSNQPQHF
>TRBV5-4|17|TRBD1|TRBJ1-3|.
TGTGCCAGCAGCTTCCCAGGGGGGTCCAGCTCTGGAAACACCATATATTTT
CASSFPGGSSSGNTIYF
>TRBV7-9|14|.|TRBJ2-5|.
TGTGCCAGCAGCTTAGATGGGACTCAAGAGACCCAGTACTTC
CASSLDGTQETQYF
>TRBV12-5|14|.|TRBJ2-2|.
TGTGCTAGTGCCCCTGCCGGGGGAACCGGGGAGCTGTTTTTT
CASAPAGGTGELFF
>TRBV29-1|14|TRBD1|TRBJ2-7|.
TGCAGCGTTGCTGGACAGGGAAGCTCCTACGAGCAGTACTTC
CSVAGQGSSYEQYF
>TRBV11-1|16|.|TRBJ2-3|.
TGTGCCAGCAGCTCCGGGTTGGGGGCCCGCACAGATACGCAGTATTTT
CASSSGLGARTDTQYF
>TRBV5-1|14|.|TRBJ1-2|few
TGCGCCAGCAGCTTGCAGTCTGCAGGGGAAGGCTACACCTTC
CASSLQSAGEGYTF
>TRBV9|11|.|TRBJ1-2|.
TGTGCCAGCAGCGTAGCTGATGGCTACACCTTC
CASSVADGYTF
>TRBV27|14|.|TRBJ1-5|.
TGTGCCAGCAGACTACAGGGATTGGATCAGCCCCAGCATTTT
CASRLQGLDQPQHF
>TRBV29-1|19|TRBD1|TRBJ1-2|.
TGCAGCGTTGATAGGCCCCCCCCGGGACAGGGGGCTTTTGGCTATGGCTACACCTTC
CSVDRPPPGQGAFGYGYTF
>TRBV11-2|14|.|TRBJ2-7|.
TGTGCCAGCAGCTTAGCGGAGGTCTCCTACGAGCAGTACTTC
CASSLAEVSYEQYF
>TRBV15|14|.|TRBJ1-1|.
TGTGCCACCGGTCGAGGGGGAGTGAACACTGAAGCTTTCTTT
CATGRGGVNTEAFF
>TRBV19|17|TRBD2|TRBJ2-1|.
TGTGCCAGTAGTGTGGGACCGGGACTAGCGGAGTACAATGAGCAGTTCTTC
CASSVGPGLAEYNEQFF
>TRBV7-2|15|.|TRBJ2-3|once
TGTGCCAGCAGCTTAGTGTACAGGAGCACAGATACGCAGTATTTT
CASSLVYRSTDTQYF
>TRBV4-2|17|TRBD2|TRBJ2-2|.
TGTGCCAGCAGCCTCAGCGGACTAGCGGTTTACACCGGGGAGCTGTTTTTT
CASSLSGLAVYTGELFF
>TRBV5-1|14|.|TRBJ2-3|.
TGCGCCAGCAGCCCGGGGGGCGGGACCGGTACGCAGTATTTT
CASSPGGGTGTQYF
>TRBV5-6|12|.|TRBJ2-7|.
TGTGCCAGCAGCTCGACAGACTACGAGCAGTACTTC
CASSSTDYEQYF
>TRBV7-3|13|.|TRBJ2-7|.
TGTGCCAGCAGCCGCGTCGGCGGCTACGAGCAGTACTTC
CASSRVGGYEQYF
>TRBV6-5|14|.|TRBJ1-1|.
TGTGCCAGCAGTTCGGCCAGGGAGGTGAATGAAGCTTTCTTT
CASSSAREVNEAFF
>TRBV19|11|.|TRBJ2-5|.
TGTGCCAGTATCAAGGGGGAGACCCAGTACTTC
CASIKGETQYF
>TRBV29-1|14|TRBD2|TRBJ2-1|.
TGCAGCGGAGCGGGAGGCCTTTCCTACAATGAGCAGTTCTTC
CSGAGGLSYNEQFF
>TRBV5-1|18|.|TRBJ1-1|.
TGCGCCAGCAGCCACAGAAGGTCAGGGTCCGAATTCAACACTGAAGCTTTCTTT
CASSHRRSGSEFNTEAFF
>TRBV19|12|.|TRBJ1-6|few
TGTGCCAGTAGTTCAGGGAATTCACCCCTCCACTTT
CASSSGNSPLHF
>TRBV19|13|TRBD1|TRBJ1-2|.
TGTGCCAGTAATGGGGGACAGTACTATGGCTACACCTTC
CASNGGQYYGYTF
>TRBV7-9|16|.|TRBJ2-3|.
TGTGCCAGCAGAGGCCCCGGGGATACTAGCACAGATACGCAGTATTTT
CASRGPGDTSTDTQYF
>TRBV7-5|18|.|TRBJ2-7|.
TGTGCCAGAAGCTTAATGCCCCAAGACAGGGACATCTCCTACGAGCAGTACTTC
CARSLMPQDRDISYEQYF
>TRBV2|15|.|TRBJ1-5|once
TGTGCCAGCAGCATAGGTGCGGGGTGGGGTGAGCCCCGGCATTTT
CASSIGAGWGEPRHF
>TRBV7-8|17|TRBD1|TRBJ1-3|few
TGTGCCAGCAGCTCACAGCCTGTGACAGGGTCTGGAAACACCATATATTTT
CASSSQPVTGSGNTIYF
>TRBV6-2/TRBV6-3|15|TRBD2|TRBJ2-7|.
TGTGCCAGCAGGCCTTCGGGGGGGCTGTCTTACGAGCAGTACTTC
CASRPSGGLSYEQYF